These 12 T cell receptor beta chains originate from one sample sequenced in a study of T cell clonality in common variable immunodeficiency. Produced via immunoSEQ multiplex PCR; TCRdb's table is partial and in-frame only. This sample shows 30,000 to 40,000 clones and no singletons; roughly a tenth rests with the ten largest. Sequencing used peripheral blood mononuclear cells. All receptors come from a person aged 18 to 75 in good health.

Ten or more counts support this clone. The part of the CDR3 DNA that was read is TGTGCCAGCAGGAAAGCGGGAGGGTCCTACGAG. Translation: CASRKAGGSYE. The full-length CDR3 reads as CASRKAGGSYEQYF. This chain joins TRBV13 and TRBJ2-7; 10 bases map to TRBD2. Sequencing ends 3 residues short of the CDR3 end; the germline J gene provides the rest. From germline, CDR1 is PRHDT and CDR2 FYEKMQ (reference sequence). The length of the CDR3 is 14 residues. V lost 6 bases, J lost 1 base, and 3 bases stayed unmatched.

This clone was detected many times. The CDR3 end falls 3 residues outside the read, so it is completed with the germline J gene. The rearrangement uses TRBV14 and TRBJ1-2; 7 bases map to TRBD1. Trimming cost V 4 bases and J 4 bases; bases outside gene matches: 6. Germline assignment: CDR1 SGHDN and CDR2 FVKESK. The CDR3 runs 14 residues. Partial CDR3 DNA: TGTGCCAGCAGCCGCGGGACAGTTTCCTATGGC. Translation gives CASSRGTVSYG. The whole CDR3 sequence reads CASSRGTVSYGYTF.

This clone was recorded at least ten times. Coverage ceases 3 residues before the CDR3 finishes, and the germline J gene fills in the end. The rearrangement joins TRBV30 to TRBJ1-6; no reliable D call. The germline V gene encodes CDR1 GTSNPN and CDR2 SVGIG (reference sequence). The CDR3 consists of 13 residues. Trimming removed 4 bases from V and 4 bases from J, with 8 bases in between. This CDR3 reads CAWKGQYNSPLHF. The part of the CDR3 DNA that was read is TGTGCCTGGAAGGGTCAATATAATTCACCC.

This clone was observed many times. Coverage ceases 3 residues before the CDR3 finishes, and the germline J gene fills in the end. The rearrangement uses TRBV5-1 and TRBJ2-5, with TRBD2 identical over 9 bases. Trimming at V came to 2 bases and at J to 3 bases, leaving 2 bases not matched to a gene. The CDR3 contains 14 residues. Germline CDR1 and CDR2: SGHRS and YFSETQ. CDR3 DNA, as far as it was read: TGCGCCAGCAGCTTCGGCGGGAGGGAAGAGACC. Its translation: CASSFGGREET. The full CDR3 sequence reads CASSFGGREETQYF.

In this sample, this clone turned up many times. The CDR3 goes on 3 residues after the read ends, and that part is filled in from the germline J gene. The chain employs TRBV19 and TRBJ2-6; no definite D call. The CDR3 has 18 amino acids. V gave up 7 bases and J gave up 0 bases, with 19 bases separating them. The germline gives CDR1 LNHDA, CDR2 SQIVND (reference sequence). The CDR3 DNA, read in part, is TGTGCCAGTACCAACCTGATGAGTCTCAGCTCTGGGGCCAACGTC. It is translated as CASTNLMSLSSGANV. The whole CDR3 protein is CASTNLMSLSSGANVLTF.

In this sample, this clone turned up many times. The chain's CDR3 is CASSELAVTDTQYF. CDR3 DNA (partial): TGCGCCAGCAGTGAGCTAGCGGTAACAGATACG. This chain connects TRBV10-1 to TRBJ2-3, with 7 bases that match TRBD2. Read coverage stops 3 residues before the CDR3 terminus; the germline J gene supplies the remainder. There are 14 residues in the CDR3. Germline CDR1 WNHNN, CDR2 SYGVQD (reference sequence). V dropped 2 bases and J dropped 3; count of bases not matched to a gene: 2.

This clone was counted at least ten times. The read finishes 3 residues shy of the CDR3 end, and the germline J gene is used to complete it. The chain combines TRBV19 with TRBJ2-3; 14 bases agree with TRBD2. The CDR3 is 20 residues long. From germline, CDR1 is LNHDA and CDR2 SQIVND (reference sequence). V dropped 2 bases and J dropped 1; count of bases not matched to a gene: 11. CDR3 protein: CASSIPGLAGAPRGTDTQYF. The covered CDR3 bases are TGTGCCAGTAGTATACCGGGACTAGCGGGAGCGCCGAGGGGCACAGATACG.

This clone was detected many times. The read ends 3 residues before the CDR3 terminus; that terminus is restored from the germline J gene. The chain combines TRBV15 with TRBJ2-7; 7 bases are shared with TRBD1. Looked up from germline, CDR1 is LNHNV and CDR2 is YYDKDF (reference sequence). V lost 1 base to trimming and J lost 0 bases; unmatched junction nucleotides: 9. The CDR3 length is 17 residues. CDR3 DNA, as far as it was read: TGTGCCACCAGCAGAGGAATTCCATGGGACAGCTCCTACGAG. Amino acids: CATSRGIPWDSSYE. The full-length CDR3 reads as CATSRGIPWDSSYEQYF. The full variable domain, rest sourced from reference TRBV15 and TRBJ2-7, is DAMVIQNPRYQVTQFGKPVTLSCSQTLNHNVMYWYQQKSSQAPKLLFHYYDKDFNNEADTPDNFQSRRPNTSFCFLDIRSPGLGDTAMYLCATSRGIPWDSSYEQYFGPGTRLTVT.

As concerns this clone: A clone one base away is much larger, so this may be a read error. The read is 3 residues too short to cover the CDR3 end, so that end is filled in from the germline J gene. Other DNA sequences in this specimen translate into the identical CDR3. This chain uses TRBV16 with TRBJ2-5, with D maybe TRBD1 (7 bases). There are 13 residues in the CDR3. Trimming stripped 10 bases from V and 4 bases from J, with 16 bases between. Germline V gives CDR1 KGHSY, CDR2 FQNENV. The sequenced CDR3 bases are TGTGCCACCTCAAGGAGGGGGCGAGAGACC. This sequence encodes CATSRRGRET. From start to end, the CDR3 is CATSRRGRETQYF. Based on the CDR3 plus reference TRBV16 and TRBJ2-5, the full variable domain is GEEVAQTPKHLVRGEGQKAKLYCAPIKGHSYVFWYQQVLKNEFKFLISFQNENVFDETGMPKERFSAKCLPNSPCSLEIQATKLEDSAVYFCATSRRGRETQYFGPGTRLLVL.

This clone was found many times. Read data end 3 residues before the CDR3 end; the end is taken from the germline J gene. The rearrangement links TRBV20-1 to TRBJ2-2, with D maybe TRBD1 (6 bases). The germline gives CDR1 DFQATT, CDR2 SNEGSKA (reference sequence). CDR3 size: 12 residues. The CDR3 loop reads CSRDKNTGELFF. Partial CDR3 DNA: TGCAGCCGGGACAAGAACACCGGGGAG.

This clone has a count of ten or more. The sequenced CDR3 bases are TGTGCCAGCATCACCACTTCGATCGGGAGCAATCAGCCC. Translated: CASITTSIGSNQP. The full CDR3 protein is CASITTSIGSNQPQHF. V usage is TRBV28 and J usage is TRBJ1-5; D gene unclear. The observed sequence ends 3 residues before the CDR3 terminus, with the missing tail filled in from the germline J gene. V lost 7 bases to trimming and J lost 1 base, with 17 bases between them. The CDR3 has 16 amino acids. From germline, CDR1 is MDHEN and CDR2 SYDVKM.

Worth noting for this clone: The read ends 3 residues shy of where the CDR3 ends; the end is completed using the germline J gene. V usage is TRBV20-1 and J usage is TRBJ1-5; TRBD1 aligns across 7 bases. The germline CDR1 and CDR2 sequences are DFQATT and SNEGSKA (reference sequence). With 6 bases clipped from V and 7 bases from J, the junction kept 9 bases outside the gene matches. The CDR3 has 13 amino acids. CDR3 sequence reads: CSADGQAGQPQHF. The sequenced part of the CDR3 DNA is TGCAGTGCCGATGGACAGGCCGGACAGCCC.